These T cell receptor beta chains were read from a single sample in a study of T cell responses to AZD1222 COVID-19 vaccine. Profiling relied on immunoSEQ multiplex PCR, and the TCRdb table lists in-frame clones only, not all of them. Counted here are some 130,000 clones, over 75% occurring once; the ten biggest clones make up about 1.5%. The specimen was peripheral blood, collected on day 0 of AZD1222 vaccination. These TCRs come from an adult in good health. CDR3s include the opening cysteine and the closing phenylalanine or tryptophan. The order of the fields is D gene, V gene, clone size, J gene, CDR3 DNA, CDR3 protein. The D gene is left open where the match is weak. Clone size, where shown, is once, few, many, or a class for clones that have expanded.

TRBD1	TRBV5-8	NA	TRBJ1-2	TGTGCCAGCAGGCAGGGGGCGTACTATGGCTACACCTTC	CASRQGAYYGYTF
NA	TRBV5-5	NA	TRBJ1-5	TGTGCCAGCAGCCCTAGGGTTCATCGTAGCAATCAGCCCCAGCATTTT	CASSPRVHRSNQPQHF
NA	TRBV5-6	NA	TRBJ1-5	TGTGCCAGCAGCTGGGGCAGAAATCAGCCCCAGCATTTT	CASSWGRNQPQHF
NA	TRBV24-1	NA	TRBJ2-5	TGTGCCACCAGTGATTCGAAGGTAACAGAGACCCAGTACTTC	CATSDSKVTETQYF
TRBD1	TRBV30	once	TRBJ1-1	TGTGCCTGGAAAGGGGGACAGATGAACACTGAAGCTTTCTTT	CAWKGGQMNTEAFF
NA	TRBV10-1	NA	TRBJ2-5	TGCGCCAGCAGTGTGGGGGCTACAGAGACCCAGTACTTC	CASSVGATETQYF
NA	TRBV15	once	TRBJ2-1	TGTGCCACCAGCAGAGACAACGGTTACAATGAGCAGTTCTTC	CATSRDNGYNEQFF
TRBD2	TRBV19	few	TRBJ2-5	TGTGCCAGTAGTATTGAGAGTAGCGGGGTAACCCAGTACTTC	CASSIESSGVTQYF
NA	TRBV7-9	once	TRBJ2-3	TGTGCCAGCAGCTTATACACAGATACGCAGTATTTT	CASSLYTDTQYF
TRBD2	TRBV6-4	NA	TRBJ2-1	TGTGCCAGCAGGTGGCGGGACTATCCCAATGAGCAGTTCTTC	CASRWRDYPNEQFF
NA	TRBV24-1	NA	TRBJ2-3	TGTGCCACCAGTGATTTCTACAAGGGACGGAGGGCTACAGATACGCAGTATTTT	CATSDFYKGRRATDTQYF
TRBD2	TRBV7-9	NA	TRBJ2-7	TGTGCCAGCAGCTTAGGGGGCGGGAGGGGCGAGCAGTACTTC	CASSLGGGRGEQYF
NA	TRBV4-2	NA	TRBJ1-5	TGTGCCAGCAGCACACAACAGGGAAGCAATCAGCCCCAGCATTTT	CASSTQQGSNQPQHF
TRBD1	TRBV9	NA	TRBJ1-2	TGTGCCAGCAGCGCAGACAGGGCGAGGGGCTACACCTTC	CASSADRARGYTF
NA	TRBV5-1	NA	TRBJ2-7	TGCGCCAGCAGCTTGCGAGAGGCCTTGGACGGAGCCTACGAGCAGTACTTC	CASSLREALDGAYEQYF
TRBD1	TRBV19	NA	TRBJ1-2	TGTGCCAGTAGTCTAGACAGGGTCTCTAACTATGGCTACACCTTC	CASSLDRVSNYGYTF
NA	TRBV6-2/TRBV6-3	NA	TRBJ1-3	TGTGCCAGCAGTTACTCGAGGCGTGGAAACACCATATATTTT	CASSYSRRGNTIYF
NA	TRBV4-3	NA	TRBJ2-1	TGCGCCAGCAGCCAAGTTGCCCGAAATGAGCAGTTCTTC	CASSQVARNEQFF
TRBD1	TRBV6-4	NA	TRBJ2-3	TGTGCCAGCAGTGGGACAGGGGGCGCAGATACGCAGTATTTT	CASSGTGGADTQYF
NA	TRBV11-2	NA	TRBJ1-2	TGTGCCAGCAGCTTAAACAGGGTCATTAACTATGGCTACACCTTC	CASSLNRVINYGYTF
NA	TRBV5-1	NA	TRBJ2-2	TGCGCCAGCAGCTTGGATAGGGGCCCCGGGGAGCTGTTTTTT	CASSLDRGPGELFF
NA	TRBV24-1	NA	TRBJ1-2	TGTGCCACCAGTGATTTTACAGCTAACTATGGCTACACCTTC	CATSDFTANYGYTF
TRBD2	TRBV7-9	many	TRBJ2-7	TGTGCCAGCACCGGCACCCTGGGCGGGGGGACCTACGAGCAGTACTTC	CASTGTLGGGTYEQYF
NA	TRBV20-1	NA	TRBJ1-5	TGCAGTGCTAGTGGTCAGGCCCCTACAACCCAGCATTTT	CSASGQAPTTQHF
NA	TRBV13	NA	TRBJ2-3	TGTGCCAGCAGCCTATACACAGATACGCAGTATTTT	CASSLYTDTQYF
TRBD2	TRBV7-2	NA	TRBJ2-7	TGTGCCAGCAGCTCCCCCCGGGGACTAGCGCACTACGAGCAGTACTTC	CASSSPRGLAHYEQYF
NA	TRBV6-4	NA	TRBJ2-2	TGTGCCAGCAGTGACTCGGGAGAGCTTTACGGGGAGCTGTTTTTT	CASSDSGELYGELFF
NA	TRBV11-2	medium-sized	TRBJ1-2	TGTGCCAGCAGCTTAACCAGAGGGGGGGAGGGTCCCCCTATGGGCTACACCTTC	CASSLTRGGEGPPMGYTF
TRBD1	TRBV18	NA	TRBJ1-4	TGTGCCAGCTCAGCGGGACAGGGGGCGGATGAAAAACTGTTTTTT	CASSAGQGADEKLFF
TRBD1	TRBV5-1	NA	TRBJ2-7	TGCGCCAGCAGCTTGTCAGGGGGCCACGAGCAGTACTTC	CASSLSGGHEQYF
NA	TRBV27	NA	TRBJ2-1	TGTGCCAGCAGTTTATCGTGGACAGACTCCTACAATGAGCAGTTCTTC	CASSLSWTDSYNEQFF
NA	TRBV5-6	NA	TRBJ1-1	TGTGCCAGCAGCTTGATGAATAGGGACAAGTTCACTGAAGCTTTCTTT	CASSLMNRDKFTEAFF
TRBD2	TRBV6-5	NA	TRBJ2-5	TGTGCCAGCAGCCGAGAGAAGCGGGGCGGAAAGACCCAGTACTTC	CASSREKRGGKTQYF
NA	TRBV27	few	TRBJ2-7	TGTGCCAGCAGTCTTACTAGATCCTACGAGCAGTACTTC	CASSLTRSYEQYF
NA	TRBV24-1	NA	TRBJ2-7	TGTGCCACCAGTGACCCTGGGACTGTCTACGAGCAGTACTTC	CATSDPGTVYEQYF
NA	TRBV9	NA	TRBJ1-1	TGTGCCAGCGGAACAGGGCTGAACACTGAAGCTTTCTTT	CASGTGLNTEAFF
NA	TRBV30	once	TRBJ1-2	TGTGCCTGGAGTTCCGAAATAGGGGGGGATGGCTACACCTTC	CAWSSEIGGDGYTF
NA	TRBV7-6	NA	TRBJ1-3	TGTGCCAGCAGCTCAGGGGTCTCTGGAAACACCATATATTTT	CASSSGVSGNTIYF
NA	TRBV19	NA	TRBJ2-2	TGTGCCAGTAGTCCAGGGGTAATGAACACCGGGGAGCTGTTTTTT	CASSPGVMNTGELFF
TRBD1	TRBV25-1	NA	TRBJ1-6	TGTGCCAGCAGTGACTTCCAGACAGGGGCTAATTCACCCCTCCACTTT	CASSDFQTGANSPLHF
NA	TRBV4-1	NA	TRBJ1-6	TGCGCCAGCAGTCGGACCGACCGGGTGTCCCTCCACTTT	CASSRTDRVSLHF